This T cell receptor (beta chain) was observed in a study of shared clonotypes between healthy human individuals. Here immunoSEQ multiplex PCR was the method, and the copy in TCRdb shows in-frame clones only, minus some. There are approximately 2.1 million clones in the sample; approximately 93% occur only once, and under 0.45% lies in the top ten. CDR1 SGDLS and CDR2 YYNGEE come from the germline V gene. Trimming removed 3 bases from V and 2 bases from J; junction bases left unmatched: 3. CDR3 length equals 15 residues. From CD4+ cells came CD45RA+ naive and CD45RA-negative memory subsets. The sequence came from a man between 18 and 35 years old in good health. Some clones in this sample may be carry-over from other donors' samples. The sample comprised naive CD4+ T cells from PBMCs. The sample's subset: CD45RA+ positively selected. The V gene is TRBV9, the J gene TRBJ2-3; the match to TRBD2 covers 10 bases. The CDR3 sequence: CASSGGLAVTDTQYF. The CDR3 DNA sequence: TGTGCCAGCAGCGGAGGACTAGCGGTCACAGATACGCAGTATTTT.